Sequencing of this TCR beta chain was carried out in a study of PD-1 blockade in classical Hodgkin lymphoma. Sequenced by immunoSEQ multiplex PCR; TCRdb stores in-frame clones only, minus some. The data contain about 18,000 clones, roughly three quarters of them seen just once; the ten biggest clones take up 15% to 20%. Exposure to brentuximab vedotin varied, and each patient had relapsed following autologous stem cell transplantation. V shed 10 bases and J 3 bases; nucleotides not matched to a gene: 9. The germline CDR1 and CDR2 sequences are ENHRY and SYGVKD. The CDR3 totals 14 residues. For this clone: Its antigen is unidentified.

The study, taken as a whole, reports: The baseline diversity of complete responders showed similarity to that of newly diagnosed patients. Why repertoires differed is undefined; disease activity or prior therapy possibly contributed. At baseline, newly diagnosed patients reportedly showed less TCR diversity than healthy donors. With CD4+ cells, TCR diversity rose significantly by C4D1, but not with CD8+ cells.

The chain employs TRBV10-3 and TRBJ2-1; 7 nucleotides line up with TRBD1. The TCR originated in a human donor with classical Hodgkin lymphoma. This sample comprised peripheral blood mononuclear cells (PBMCs), obtained before the second cycle of nivolumab. In DNA, the CDR3 is TGTGCCACGCGGGCTCGGGACAGCTACAATGAGCAGTTCTTC. Translating it yields CATRARDSYNEQFF.